A selection of T cell receptor beta chains follows, all from one sample in a study of breast tumors, draining lymph nodes, adjacent tissues. TCRdb reanalysed the multiplex PCR reads using MiXCR and keeps one entry per CDR3 protein. Of under 250,000 distinct CDR3 sequences listed, about 32% were seen once; the top ten hold roughly 1.5%. Sequencing was done on a sample of axillary lymph node tissue. The receptors stem from a female donor with breast cancer. Some clones in this sample may be carry-over from other donors' samples. Both conserved end residues are part of each CDR3. Each record gives: V gene, D gene, clone size, J gene, CDR3 protein, CDR3 DNA. The D gene is left open where the match is weak. Some rows mark clone size as missing; the rest say once, few, many or name a class of expanded clone.

>TRBV6-2/TRBV6-3|TRBD1|once|TRBJ1-4
CASSYGTGWQLFF
TGTGCCAGCAGTTACGGGACAGGGTGGCAACTGTTTTTT
>TRBV20-1|TRBD1|NA|TRBJ2-5
CKTYAVCLADVSGGKYQETQYF
TGCAAGACATACGCAGTATGTCTTGCAGATGTATCAGGGGGAAAGTACCAAGAGACCCAGTACTTC
>TRBV9|TRBD1|NA|TRBJ1-2
CASSSLTGRRFGYTF
TGTGCCAGCAGCTCACTGACAGGGAGGCGTTTTGGCTACACCTTC
>TRBV15|NA|NA|TRBJ2-7
CATSSLAHRALYEQYF
TGTGCCACCAGCAGTTTAGCCCACAGGGCCCTTTACGAGCAGTACTTC
>TRBV20-1|TRBD1|NA|TRBJ2-5
CSAREGLDRETQYF
TGCAGTGCTAGAGAGGGATTGGACAGGGAGACCCAGTACTTC
>TRBV20-1|NA|NA|TRBJ1-5
CSALGAGGYNEPQHF
TGCAGTGCACTTGGGGCGGGAGGGTACAATGAGCCCCAGCATTTT
>TRBV6-2/TRBV6-3|TRBD2|few|TRBJ2-1
CASSHSPDLGTTSVINEQFF
TGTGCCAGCAGTCACTCCCCCGACCTTGGGACTACATCGGTGATCAATGAGCAGTTCTTC
>TRBV6-4|NA|many|TRBJ1-3
CASSGAQGPGNTIYF
TGTGCCAGCAGTGGAGCACAGGGCCCTGGAAACACCATATATTTT
>TRBV15|NA|many|TRBJ2-1
CATSRDPPGSGGYSDEQFF
TGTGCCACCAGCAGAGACCCCCCGGGGAGTGGGGGCTACTCCGATGAGCAGTTCTTC
>TRBV25-1|NA|many|TRBJ2-1
CASSESLGPSSYNEQFF
TGTGCCAGCAGTGAATCCCTCGGCCCCAGCTCCTACAATGAGCAGTTCTTC
>TRBV5-5|TRBD2|many|TRBJ2-5
CASSKPSGSGETQYF
TGTGCCAGCAGCAAGCCTAGCGGGAGTGGAGAGACCCAGTACTTC
>TRBV25-1|NA|NA|TRBJ2-3
CASRQTRGTDTQYF
TGTGCCAGCAGACAAACCAGGGGCACAGATACGCAGTATTTT
>TRBV3-1|NA|NA|TRBJ2-1
CASSHTAFLGNEQFF
TGTGCCAGCAGCCATACAGCCTTTTTGGGCAATGAGCAGTTCTTC
>TRBV20-1|NA|many|TRBJ2-1
CSASVRTVLKQFF
TGCAGTGCTAGCGTCCGGACGGTGCTTAAGCAGTTCTTC
>TRBV7-2|TRBD1|NA|TRBJ2-5
CASSTYRGTPYF
TGTGCCAGCAGCACGTACAGGGGTACCCCGTACTTC
>TRBV7-9|NA|NA|TRBJ1-5
CASSSLEDRRNQPQHF
TGTGCCAGCAGCTCACTAGAGGACAGACGCAATCAGCCCCAGCATTTT
>TRBV2|NA|once|TRBJ2-5
CASSDHRALGLSETQYF
TGTGCCAGCAGTGACCACAGGGCTTTAGGTTTAAGTGAGACCCAGTACTTC
>TRBV5-1|TRBD2|many|TRBJ2-7
CASSLVAGGYEQYF
TGCGCCAGCAGCTTAGTAGCGGGCGGCTACGAGCAGTACTTC
>TRBV29-1|TRBD1|many|TRBJ2-3
CSVEGQGPMGTQYF
TGCAGCGTTGAGGGACAGGGACCCATGGGTACGCAGTATTTT
>TRBV6-4|TRBD1|NA|TRBJ2-3
CATSASGDRGEDAQYF
TGTGCCACCAGTGCCTCGGGGGACAGGGGAGAAGATGCGCAGTATTTT